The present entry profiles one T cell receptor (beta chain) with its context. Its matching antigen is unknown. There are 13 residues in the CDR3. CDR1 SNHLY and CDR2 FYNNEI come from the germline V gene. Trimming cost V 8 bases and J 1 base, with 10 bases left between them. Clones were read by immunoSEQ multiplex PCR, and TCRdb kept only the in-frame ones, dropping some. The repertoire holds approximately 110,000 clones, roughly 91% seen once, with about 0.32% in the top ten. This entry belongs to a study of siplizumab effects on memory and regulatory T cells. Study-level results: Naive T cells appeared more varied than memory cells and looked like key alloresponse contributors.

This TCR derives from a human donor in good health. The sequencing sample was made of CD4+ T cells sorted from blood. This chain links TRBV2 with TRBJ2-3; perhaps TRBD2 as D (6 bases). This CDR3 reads CASGGGRTDTQYF. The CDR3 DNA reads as TGTGCCAGCGGGGGAGGCCGCACAGATACGCAGTATTTT. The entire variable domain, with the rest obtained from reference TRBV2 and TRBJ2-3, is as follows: EPEVTQTPSHQVTQMGQEVILRCVPISNHLYFYWYRQILGQKVEFLVSFYNNEISEKSEIFDDQFSVERPDGSNFTLKIRSTKLEDSAMYFCASGGGRTDTQYFGPGTRLTVL.